A single sample is the source of the 30 T cell receptor beta chains below, sequenced in a study of spatial heterogeneity in lung cancer. Using its own MiXCR run on the 5' RACE reads, TCRdb lists one record per CDR3 protein. The profile shows 30,000 to 50,000 distinct CDR3 sequences, approximately 5.5% of them singletons. Specified time point: sample taken at primary tumor resection. The input material, whole RNA from tumor, nontumor lung or frozen PBMC, was sequenced unsorted. The sequenced sample was PBMCs, obtained at surgery. These receptors were taken from a male donor with early-stage non-small cell lung cancer.

The chain carries TRBV12-3 or TRBV12-4 and TRBJ2-1; possible D gene TRBD1, 6 bases. V was cut by 3 bases and J by 10 bases, with 28 bases left in between. This CDR3 comprises 18 residues. CDR3 loop: CASSFRRGPGTPRGEQFF. CDR3 nucleotide sequence: TGTGCCAGCAGTTTTAGACGAGGTCCCGGGACACCACGCGGGGAGCAGTTCTTC.

This clonotype has a count of ten or more. V and J are TRBV7-6 and TRBJ2-5, with 9 positions matching TRBD2. CDR1 is SGHVS and CDR2 is FNYEAQ in the germline V gene. The length of the CDR3 is 20 residues. V gave up 4 bases and J gave up 5 bases; unmatched junction bases: 23. The CDR3 DNA follows: TGTGCCAGCAGCTCCGGGACTCGGGCGGGGCTAGCGGGGTCATATGAGACCCAGTACTTC. This sequence encodes CASSSGTRAGLAGSYETQYF.

This clonotype has at least ten counts. The V gene is TRBV5-1, the J gene TRBJ2-1; no clear D gene. This CDR3 spans 13 amino acids. CDR1 and CDR2 from the germline V gene are SGHRS and YFSETQ. Trimming pared 5 bases from V and 1 base from J, leaving 7 bases between. CDR3 nucleotide sequence: TGCGCCAGCAGTGTAGAATCCTACAATGAGCAGTTCTTC. Amino acids: CASSVESYNEQFF.

In this sample, this clonotype turned up many times. The chain carries TRBV4-1 and TRBJ2-1, with D maybe TRBD1 (5 bases). This CDR3 comprises 14 residues. Germline CDR1 MGHRA, CDR2 YSYEKL. Trimming left V 0 bases short and J 5 bases short, with 8 bases between. The chain's CDR3 is CASSQDGAHNEQFF. The CDR3 DNA follows: TGCGCCAGCAGCCAAGATGGGGCGCACAATGAGCAGTTCTTC.

This clonotype was picked up many times. This rearrangement joins TRBV7-9 to TRBJ2-4; D is undetermined. The germline V gene has CDR1 SEHNR and CDR2 FQNEAQ (reference sequence). The CDR3 spans 13 residues. Trimming left V 1 base short and J 4 bases short, with 5 bases between. CDR3: CASSLDSKNIQYF. The CDR3 nucleotides are TGTGCCAGCAGCTTAGACAGTAAAAACATTCAGTACTTC.

A few counts support this clonotype. This rearrangement joins TRBV6-6 to TRBJ2-2; D not resolved. V lost 7 bases, J lost 5 bases, and 8 bases lay in between. CDR1 is MNHNY, CDR2 SVGAGI, per germline (reference sequence). The CDR3 is 12 amino acids. In DNA form, the CDR3 reads TGTGCCAGCACCTTTGGGACCGGGGAGCTGTTTTTT. Its translation: CASTFGTGELFF.

In this sample, this clonotype turned up a few times. V usage is TRBV28 and J usage is TRBJ1-2, with D unresolved. Germline assignment: CDR1 MDHEN and CDR2 SYDVKM. Trimming removed 8 bases from V and 13 bases from J, with 17 bases in between. The CDR3 length is 11 residues. CDR3 in amino acids: CASLTGFLPTF. The CDR3 DNA reads as TGTGCCAGCTTAACGGGCTTTCTTCCCACCTTC.

The sample holds a few counts of this clonotype. The chain couples TRBV19 to TRBJ1-2; tentative D call: TRBD1 (6 bases). CDR1 LNHDA and CDR2 SQIVND come from the germline V gene (reference sequence). With 11 bases removed from V and 6 bases from J, the gap between germline ends came to 13 bases. This CDR3 is 11 amino acids long. DNA for the CDR3: TGTGCCGGCCGGGGGGCAGATGGCTACACCTTC. Translated, it gives CAGRGADGYTF.

This clonotype was picked up many times. The gene calls are TRBV9 and TRBJ1-6; perhaps TRBD1 as D (6 bases). The germline V and J ends were trimmed by 4 bases and 5 bases, with 10 bases remaining between them. This CDR3 has 14 amino acids. Germline V gene sequence: CDR1 SGDLS, CDR2 YYNGEE. CDR3 nucleotide sequence: TGTGCCAGCAGCCCAGGGGTAAATAATTCACCCCTCCACTTT. It encodes CASSPGVNNSPLHF.

The gene calls are TRBV7-8 and TRBJ1-2; 7 bases are shared with TRBD1. V shed 5 bases and J 4 bases; nucleotides not matched to a gene: 7. Germline CDR1 is SGHVS and CDR2 is FQNEAQ. This CDR3 has 14 amino acids. In DNA, the CDR3 is TGTGCCAGCAGCGTCACAGGGGATAGCTATGGCTACACCTTC. Amino acids: CASSVTGDSYGYTF.

A remark on this clonotype: One base away lies a much larger clone, so this may be a sequencing read error. This sequence joins TRBV12-3 or TRBV12-4 and TRBJ1-4; D unclear. The CDR3 runs to 13 residues. In DNA, the CDR3 is TGTGTCAGCAGTTTAGGAACGGATGAAAAACTGTTTTTT. Its translation: CVSSLGTDEKLFF.

This clonotype was seen many times. V usage is TRBV5-1 and J usage is TRBJ2-2; no reliable D call. The CDR3 runs 14 residues. V lost 5 bases, J lost 4 bases, and 12 bases lay in between. Germline lookup yields CDR1 SGHRS and CDR2 YFSETQ. The CDR3 here is CASRPQDRTGELFF. As DNA, the CDR3 is TGCGCCAGCAGGCCGCAGGATCGCACCGGGGAGCTGTTTTTT.

This clonotype has at least ten counts. The V call is TRBV7-2, the J call TRBJ2-3; either TRBD1 or TRBD2 may supply D (5 bases each). This CDR3 comprises 12 residues. CDR1 SGHTA and CDR2 FQGNSA come from the germline V gene. V was pared by 8 bases and J by 5 bases, with 11 bases between. This chain's CDR3 is CASGGSGDTQYF. CDR3 sequence (DNA): TGTGCCAGCGGGGGTTCCGGAGATACGCAGTATTTT.

This clonotype occurred many times. The chain uses TRBV7-6 and TRBJ1-6, with 7 nucleotides matching TRBD1. V lost 3 bases, J lost 7 bases, and 3 bases stayed unmatched. Germline values: CDR1 SGHVS, CDR2 FNYEAQ. This CDR3 region has 14 residues. The CDR3 DNA reads as TGTGCCAGCAGCTTGGCAGGGGGGAATTCACCCCTCCACTTT. Translated, it gives CASSLAGGNSPLHF.

This chain uses TRBV12-3 or TRBV12-4 with TRBJ2-7; no firm D call. V was cut by 6 bases and J by 7 bases, with 13 bases left in between. This CDR3 contains 12 residues. The CDR3 coding sequence is TGTGCCAGCAGCTCCGGCCGGCGGGAGCAGTACTTC. Its protein product is CASSSGRREQYF.

This clonotype was found many times. The chain recombines TRBV11-2 with TRBJ2-3; D unresolved. The CDR3 contains 13 residues. V was pared by 3 bases and J by 5 bases, with 9 bases between. The germline V gene has CDR1 SGHAT and CDR2 FQNNGV. CDR3 amino acids: CASSFLQQDTQYF. The CDR3 nucleotides read TGTGCCAGCAGCTTCTTACAGCAAGATACGCAGTATTTT.

This clonotype was picked up many times. V usage is TRBV9 and J usage is TRBJ2-7; the D call may be TRBD1 or TRBD2 (5 bases each). The CDR3 extends over 15 amino acids. Germline V gene sequence: CDR1 SGDLS, CDR2 YYNGEE. The V and J ends lost 1 base and 3 bases respectively, with 14 bases between them. The DNA of the CDR3 is TGTGCCAGCAGCGTAAAGGGGTGGACTGACTACGAGCAGTACTTC. This encodes CASSVKGWTDYEQYF.

This clonotype was observed at least ten times. The chain recombines TRBV28 with TRBJ2-7; 12 positions agree with TRBD1. J lost 9 bases, V lost 7 bases, and 13 bases had no gene match. The CDR3 contains 15 residues. The germline CDR1 and CDR2 sequences are MDHEN and SYDVKM. Here the CDR3 reads CASTLPGTGGARQYF. In nucleotides, the CDR3 is TGTGCCAGCACCCTCCCCGGGACAGGGGGCGCAAGGCAGTACTTC.

The chain uses TRBV6-4 and TRBJ1-2, with TRBD1 as a possible D gene (5 bases). CDR1 MRHNA and CDR2 SNTAGT come from the germline V gene. The CDR3 is made up of 16 amino acids. Trimming removed 2 bases at V and 4 bases at J, with 17 bases between. The CDR3 region is CASSDGSGTPGYGYTF. In DNA, the CDR3 is TGTGCCAGCAGTGACGGTTCCGGGACTCCGGGCTATGGCTACACCTTC.

There are many counts of this clonotype. The chain links TRBV20-1 to TRBJ1-4, with 10 bases that match TRBD1. With 4 bases clipped from V and 7 bases from J, the junction kept 6 bases outside the gene matches. This CDR3 spans 14 amino acids. The germline V gene encodes CDR1 DFQATT and CDR2 SNEGSKA (reference sequence). CDR3 in DNA: TGCAGTGCTACTTCCGGGACAGGGGTTGAAAAACTGTTTTTT. It codes for CSATSGTGVEKLFF.

The table lists this clonotype with a few counts. The rearrangement uses TRBV6-5 and TRBJ2-7, with 7 bases matching TRBD1. The CDR3 has 15 amino acids. V lost 6 bases, J lost 6 bases, and 14 bases stayed unmatched. Germline V CDR1 and CDR2: MNHEY, SVGAGI. CDR3 DNA sequence: TGTGCCAGCAGCCAATTTGGGACAGCGAGTGGCGAGCAGTACTTC. Amino acid sequence: CASSQFGTASGEQYF.

The chain joins TRBV28 to TRBJ2-1; 9 bases are a match to TRBD1. Trimming removed 2 bases from V and 0 bases from J; junction bases left unmatched: 14. This CDR3 has 20 residues. The germline CDR1 and CDR2 sequences are MDHEN and SYDVKM. This CDR3 reads CASSLRMRWDRVFSYNEQFF. The DNA of the CDR3 is TGTGCCAGCAGTTTACGTATGCGTTGGGACAGGGTCTTCTCCTACAATGAGCAGTTCTTC.

This clonotype was seen at least ten times. V usage is TRBV27 and J usage is TRBJ2-1; D is undetermined. The V end was cut by 0 bases, the J end by 4 bases, with 13 bases between. The CDR3 has 16 amino acids. Germline V gene sequence: CDR1 MNHEY, CDR2 SMNVEV (reference sequence). The CDR3 region has the DNA TGTGCCAGCAGTTTATCGCGCCAAAGCAGATACAATGAGCAGTTCTTC. Its translation is CASSLSRQSRYNEQFF.

This clonotype came up many times. The chain recombines TRBV7-2 with TRBJ2-3; 7 bases align to TRBD1. The trim removed 5 bases at V and 0 bases at J, leaving 5 bases unmatched. Germline V lookup: CDR1 SGHTA, CDR2 FQGNSA. The CDR3 sequence is 15 residues long. CDR3 sequence reads: CASSPQGVSTDTQYF. DNA for the CDR3: TGTGCCAGCAGCCCGCAGGGGGTTAGCACAGATACGCAGTATTTT.

This clonotype was observed a handful of times. The CDR3 reads CATSGAARTDTQYF. The CDR3 nucleotides are TGTGCCACCAGTGGAGCGGCCCGCACAGATACGCAGTATTTT. V usage is TRBV24-1 and J usage is TRBJ2-3, with D possibly TRBD2 on 5 matching bases. Germline values: CDR1 KGHDR, CDR2 SFDVKD. This CDR3 is 14 amino acids long. V shed 5 bases and J shed 1 base, with 9 bases lying between them.

This clonotype was counted between two and nine times. This chain links TRBV12-3 or TRBV12-4 with TRBJ2-5; D is undetermined. Trimming cost V 3 bases and J 6 bases, with 5 bases left between them. The CDR3 extends over 11 amino acids. The CDR3 loop is CASSFRKTQYF. The CDR3 nucleotides read TGTGCCAGCAGTTTTAGAAAGACCCAGTACTTC.

This clonotype showed up many times. This rearrangement joins TRBV20-1 to TRBJ1-4, with 12 bases lining up with TRBD1. The junction had 3 bases not matched to a gene; V was cut back by 2 bases and J by 5 bases. The CDR3 contains 15 residues. The V gene's germline CDR1 is DFQATT and CDR2 SNEGSKA (reference sequence). The CDR3: CSARPGTGGNEKLFF. In nucleotides, the CDR3 is TGCAGTGCTAGACCCGGGACAGGGGGCAATGAAAAACTGTTTTTT.

This clonotype was counted many times. The chain employs TRBV27 and TRBJ2-3, with D hard to call. The V gene lost 4 bases and the J gene lost 0 bases, with 11 bases spanning the gap. Germline loops: CDR1 MNHEY, CDR2 SMNVEV (reference sequence). The CDR3 is made up of 15 amino acids. DNA of the CDR3: TGTGCCAGCAGTTATGCGTCCTCTAGCACAGATACGCAGTATTTT. It is translated as CASSYASSSTDTQYF.

The chain uses TRBV28 and TRBJ1-4, with 10 bases lining up with TRBD1. This CDR3 contains 15 residues. The ends lost 3 bases at V and 5 bases at J; junction bases unmatched: 3. Germline CDR1 and CDR2: MDHEN and SYDVKM. The CDR3 DNA reads as TGTGCCAGCAGTTTTGCGGGACAGGGGAATGAAAAACTGTTTTTT. Protein product: CASSFAGQGNEKLFF.

This clonotype showed up many times. The rearrangement joins TRBV10-3 to TRBJ2-2; D unclear. CDR1 is ENHRY and CDR2 is SYGVKD in the germline V gene. The CDR3 sequence is 11 residues long. V was pared by 8 bases and J by 7 bases, with 8 bases between. CDR3 region: CAIDDGGELFF. In DNA form, the CDR3 reads TGTGCCATCGATGACGGCGGGGAGCTGTTTTTT.